This entry features one TCR beta chain sequence. This clone's antigen is unknown. No quality values exist for individual bases; no much larger clone is one base distant. TCRbeta CDR3 regions were amplified from genomic DNA by means of the immunoSEQ Assay, a bias-controlled multiplex PCR. Per the original workflow: Within the assay, amplification of reference gene primers was used to estimate how many nucleated cells each sample contained. Sequence reads were collapsed and filtered to measure the absolute abundance of every unique TCRbeta CDR3 rearrangement. For each sample, productive Simpson clonality was calculated by taking the square root of Simpson's diversity index across productive rearrangements. Entries here come from immuneACCESS through TCRdb and include only in-frame sequences with V and J called. Some clones fail to appear in such tables; in the studies checked, an unresolved V gene covers under half of the shortfall, and the cause of the remainder is unknown. Clone size and the V and J calls come from that table; the DNA yielded D and trimming. The sample table contains 350,000 to 450,000 clones; only one count was recorded for 85% of them. 3% to 4% of the sample belongs to the ten largest clones.

According to the germline V gene, CDR1 reads MRHNA and CDR2 reads SNTAGT. The germline V and J ends show losses of 4 bases and 1 base respectively, and no gene match explains 3 bases of the junction. The CDR3 sequence holds 15 residues, the cysteine and phenylalanine included. Just CDR3 DNA is preserved here, 45 bases in frame from base 1. These data belong to a study of blood T cell repertoires in COVID-19 (dated by TCRdb to 2020 to 2021). Regarding the complete study: Collaborator samples came from the United States, Italy and Spain and covered acute and convalescent phases of COVID-19. The prospective study material was composed of cDNA or gDNA derived from T cells, B-cell-depleted T cells, or PBMCs. Subjects who had been exposed to COVID-19, were actively infected with it, or had recovered from it provided the deeply sampled blood TCRbeta repertoires that made up the dataset. The repertoires were released in a freely available public database meant as a resource for research on the immune response to SARS-CoV-2. Samples were obtained from the ongoing ImmuneRACE study (first 160 participants) and from 1,000 to 1,500 subjects provided by 6 global collaborators. The sample metadata nearly always contained a de-identified subject ID, COVID-19 status, age in years and sex. HLA class I and class II types, where available, came from metadata supplied by the sample provider rather than from assay-based typing. Summary of the overall study and its limitations: Clinical and demographic metadata were provided uncurated, with the amount varying by source and participant.

Collaborating institutions collected whole blood in K2EDTA tubes following their own protocols. For TCRbeta analysis, collaborators shipped samples as frozen whole blood, isolated PBMCs, or DNA extracted from either of those sample types. The sequence came from a woman between 18 and 29 years old with acute or convalescent COVID-19. In this chain, TRBV6-4 is recombined with TRBJ2-5; 10 bases in the junction line up with TRBD2. Specimen: peripheral blood. CDR3 region: CASSASGGGQETQYF. The sequenced DNA: TGTGCCAGCAGTGCTAGCGGGGGAGGCCAAGAGACCCAGTACTTC.